This T cell receptor beta chain stems from a study of OX40 agonist ivuxolimab in advanced cancers. This table comes from immunoSEQ multiplex PCR, and its TCRdb copy is limited to in-frame clones, with some not included. The sample contains fewer than 25,000 clones, approximately 88% of which appear only once. The CDR3 loop spans 13 amino acids. Per germline, CDR1 SGHTA and CDR2 FQGTGA. With V trimmed by 5 bases and J by 7 bases, 4 bases remained unmatched. The TCR comes from an adult with an advanced solid tumor such as melanoma, head and neck, liver or kidney cancer. The sequenced sample was CD4+ or CD8+ T cells sorted from blood, obtained in a trial of the OX40 agonist ivuxolimab. The rearrangement joins TRBV7-3 to TRBJ2-1, with TRBD2 matching 8 bases. The CDR3 loop is CASSPPSGNEQFF. Here the CDR3 DNA reads TGTGCCAGCAGCCCCCCTAGCGGGAATGAGCAGTTCTTC.